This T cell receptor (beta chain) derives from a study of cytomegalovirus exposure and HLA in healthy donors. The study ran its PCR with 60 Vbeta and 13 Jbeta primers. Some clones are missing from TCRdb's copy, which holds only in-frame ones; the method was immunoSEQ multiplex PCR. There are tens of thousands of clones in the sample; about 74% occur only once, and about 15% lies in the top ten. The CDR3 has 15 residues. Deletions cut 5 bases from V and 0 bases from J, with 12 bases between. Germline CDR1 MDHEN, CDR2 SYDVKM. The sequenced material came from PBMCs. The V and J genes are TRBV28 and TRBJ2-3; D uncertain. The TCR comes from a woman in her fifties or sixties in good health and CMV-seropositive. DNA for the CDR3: TGTGCCAGCAGTCGGCCAGGTACCAGCACAGATACGCAGTATTTT. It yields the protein CASSRPGTSTDTQYF.